The 7 T cell receptor beta chains given below trace back to one sample, sequenced in a study of blood T cell repertoires in COVID-19. Generated by immunoSEQ multiplex PCR, the TCRdb table keeps only in-frame clones and is missing some. The sample has about 50,000 clones, approximately 85% seen once. Sequencing was done on a sample of peripheral blood. The receptors shown here come from a human donor in a cohort sampled during active COVID-19.

This clone was detected only a few times. The V call is TRBV11-3, the J call TRBJ2-7, with 12 bases aligning to TRBD1. CDR1 is SGHNT, CDR2 YENEEA, per germline. CDR3 length equals 15 residues. With V trimmed by 5 bases and J by 2 bases, 4 bases remained unmatched. This CDR3 is CASSPGTGGPYEQYF. As DNA, the CDR3 is TGTGCCAGCAGCCCCGGGACAGGGGGCCCCTACGAGCAGTACTTC.

The chain has TRBV6-5 and TRBJ2-3; D gene unclear. The CDR3 is 14 amino acids. Trimming cost V 8 bases and J 5 bases, with 17 bases left between them. Germline V gene sequence: CDR1 MNHEY, CDR2 SVGAGI. The CDR3 coding sequence is TGTGCCAGCCAACCGGGTCAGCAAGGAGATACGCAGTATTTT. Residues: CASQPGQQGDTQYF.

This clone turned up a few times. The rearrangement links TRBV10-3 to TRBJ1-1; 9 bases line up with TRBD1. CDR1 is ENHRY and CDR2 is SYGVKD in the germline V gene. This CDR3 region has 12 residues. V lost 4 bases, J lost 7 bases, and 1 base stayed unmatched. The CDR3, as DNA: TGTGCCATCAGTGGACAGGGGGTTGAAGCTTTCTTT. Protein product: CAISGQGVEAFF.

A single count supports this clone. The rearrangement links TRBV6-5 to TRBJ1-2; D is undetermined. The V end was cut by 0 bases, the J end by 4 bases, with 12 bases between. The V gene's germline CDR1 is MNHEY and CDR2 SVGAGI. The CDR3 contains 15 residues. The CDR3: CASSYSQRRGYGYTF. The CDR3, as DNA: TGTGCCAGCAGTTACTCGCAGAGACGGGGCTATGGCTACACCTTC.

The chain carries TRBV5-8 and TRBJ2-4; D unresolved. The CDR3 totals 14 residues. Per the germline V gene, CDR1 is SGHTS and CDR2 is YDEGEE. The ends were cut back, 1 base at V and 4 bases at J, with 9 bases in the middle. The CDR3 spells CASSLLASKNIQYF. In DNA form, the CDR3 reads TGTGCCAGCAGCTTGTTAGCAAGTAAAAACATTCAGTACTTC.

V is TRBV20-1 and J is TRBJ2-5; the D gene is possibly TRBD1 (5 bases). The CDR3 is 11 residues long. Germline lookup yields CDR1 DFQATT and CDR2 SNEGSKA (reference sequence). V was cut by 6 bases and J by 5 bases, with 10 bases left in between. CDR3 loop: CSAQGGETQYF. CDR3 sequence (DNA): TGCAGTGCGCAGGGTGGCGAGACCCAGTACTTC.

The J gene is TRBJ1-2, the V gene TRBV6-2 or TRBV6-3; no definite D call. The CDR3 totals 16 residues. Between the trimmed V and J ends, which lost 6 bases and 5 bases, there was a span of 22 bases. CDR1 is MNHEY, CDR2 SVGEGT, per germline. CDR3 nucleotide sequence: TGTGCCAGCAGCTCCCGCGGCGGAGGTTCCCTTTATGGCTACACCTTC. Amino acid sequence: CASSSRGGGSLYGYTF.